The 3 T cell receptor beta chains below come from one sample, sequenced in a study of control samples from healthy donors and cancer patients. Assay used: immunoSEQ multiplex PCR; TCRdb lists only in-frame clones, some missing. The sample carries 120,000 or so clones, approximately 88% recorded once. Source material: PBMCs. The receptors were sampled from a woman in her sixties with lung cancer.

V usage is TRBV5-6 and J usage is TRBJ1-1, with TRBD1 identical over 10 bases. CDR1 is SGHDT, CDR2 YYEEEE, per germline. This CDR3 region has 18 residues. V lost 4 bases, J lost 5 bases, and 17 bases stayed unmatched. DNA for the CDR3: TGTGCCAGCAGCCCAAATGGAGGGGGACAGGGGACGCGGACTGAAGCTTTCTTT. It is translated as CASSPNGGGQGTRTEAFF.

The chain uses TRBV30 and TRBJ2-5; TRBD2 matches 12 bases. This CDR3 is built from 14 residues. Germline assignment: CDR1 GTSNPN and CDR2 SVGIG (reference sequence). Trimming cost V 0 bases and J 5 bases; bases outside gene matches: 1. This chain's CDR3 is CAWSVGLAGETQYF. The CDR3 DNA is TGTGCCTGGAGTGTGGGACTAGCGGGCGAGACCCAGTACTTC.

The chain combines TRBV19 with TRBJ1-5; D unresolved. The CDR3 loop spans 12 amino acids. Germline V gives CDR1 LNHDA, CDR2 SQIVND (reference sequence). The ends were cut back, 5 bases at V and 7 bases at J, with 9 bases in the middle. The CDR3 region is CASSPRWQPQHF. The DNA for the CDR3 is TGTGCCAGTAGTCCCCGGTGGCAGCCCCAGCATTTT.